Listed below are T cell receptor beta chains from one sample, sequenced in a study of blood T cell repertoires in COVID-19. Clones were read by immunoSEQ multiplex PCR, and TCRdb kept only the in-frame ones, dropping some. The sample shows about 260,000 clones, around four fifths of them seen only once. Sample: peripheral blood. The receptors derive from an elderly woman with acute or convalescent COVID-19. Each CDR3 is given with its conserved first and last residue. A D gene is named only where the DNA matches it firmly. Not every row has a clone size; where given, it reads once, few, many or a size class.

>TRBJ2-1|TRBV7-8|-|-
CASSLPTSRNEQFF
TGTGCCAGCAGCCTCCCGACTAGTCGCAATGAGCAGTTCTTC
>TRBJ1-2|TRBV28|TRBD1|-
CASSPTDRVRGYTF
TGTGCCAGCAGTCCCACCGACAGGGTGAGGGGCTACACCTTC
>TRBJ1-4|TRBV29-1|TRBD1|-
CSVPGQGREKLFF
TGCAGCGTTCCGGGACAGGGGCGGGAAAAACTGTTTTTT
>TRBJ1-3|TRBV2|-|few
CASSSTGSSSGNTIYF
TGTGCCAGCAGTTCGACAGGCTCAAGCTCTGGAAACACCATATATTTT
>TRBJ1-2|TRBV4-3|-|-
CASSQGNRVGGYTF
TGCGCCAGCAGCCAAGGGAACAGGGTCGGAGGCTACACCTTC
>TRBJ1-1|TRBV7-2|-|-
CASSIGQRNTEAFF
TGTGCCAGCAGCATAGGACAGAGGAACACTGAAGCTTTCTTT
>TRBJ2-2|TRBV14|TRBD1|-
CASSLRPGTGTGELFF
TGTGCCAGCAGCCTACGTCCCGGGACAGGGACCGGGGAGCTGTTTTTT
>TRBJ2-7|TRBV12-3/TRBV12-4|TRBD1|few
CASSWGQLQQYF
TGTGCCAGCAGCTGGGGACAGCTACAGCAGTACTTC
>TRBJ2-5|TRBV28|-|-
CASRTEETQYF
TGTGCCAGCAGGACAGAAGAGACCCAGTACTTC
>TRBJ2-1|TRBV6-4|TRBD2|-
CASSDGRVGRDEQFF
TGTGCCAGCAGTGACGGCAGGGTGGGGAGGGATGAGCAGTTCTTC
>TRBJ2-7|TRBV5-5|TRBD2|few
CASSPGTGTSYEQYF
TGTGCCAGCAGCCCGGGTACAGGGACTAGCTACGAGCAGTACTTC
>TRBJ1-1|TRBV19|TRBD1|-
CASSMGTGVDTEAFF
TGTGCCAGTAGTATGGGGACAGGGGTAGACACTGAAGCTTTCTTT
>TRBJ2-1|TRBV11-3|-|-
CASSLGGTLPGNEQFF
TGTGCCAGCAGCTTAGGAGGGACTCTTCCTGGCAATGAGCAGTTCTTC
>TRBJ1-2|TRBV5-1|TRBD1|-
CASSAQGADGYTF
TGCGCCAGCAGCGCACAGGGGGCGGATGGCTACACCTTC
>TRBJ1-1|TRBV6-5|-|-
CASSLQGSGTEAFF
TGTGCCAGCAGTTTACAGGGTTCAGGCACTGAAGCTTTCTTT
>TRBJ2-1|TRBV9|-|-
CASSVGQGFDEQFF
TGTGCCAGCAGCGTAGGTCAGGGTTTTGATGAGCAGTTCTTC
>TRBJ2-5|TRBV7-6|TRBD1|-
CASSYGTGDYQETQYF
TGTGCCAGCAGCTACGGGACAGGAGACTACCAAGAGACCCAGTACTTC
>TRBJ2-1|TRBV30|TRBD2|-
CAWGVEGREVGEQFF
TGTGCCTGGGGTGTCGAAGGGCGGGAGGTAGGTGAGCAGTTCTTC
>TRBJ1-1|TRBV7-6|-|-
CASRGTRQANTEAFF
TGTGCCAGCAGAGGGACACGACAGGCGAACACTGAAGCTTTCTTT
>TRBJ2-7|TRBV7-2|-|-
CASSLQTGTYEQYF
TGTGCCAGCAGCTTACAGACAGGTACCTACGAGCAGTACTTC
>TRBJ2-5|TRBV7-2|-|-
CASSLDRAETQYF
TGTGCCAGCAGCCTCGACAGAGCAGAGACCCAGTACTTC
>TRBJ1-2|TRBV19|TRBD1|once
CASRPGQAFYGYTF
TGTGCCAGTAGACCCGGACAGGCCTTTTATGGCTACACCTTC
>TRBJ1-2|TRBV5-8|TRBD1|-
CASSYPGQGYGYTF
TGTGCCAGCAGTTATCCGGGACAGGGCTATGGCTACACCTTC